This TCR beta chain was observed in a study of T cell responses to AZD1222 COVID-19 vaccine. Findings of the study overall: Receipt of two AZD1222 doses was followed by a rise in Spike-specific TCR breadth and depth. Seropositive at baseline were only 5 to 7 AZD1222 recipients. Clonal diversity was possibly underestimated, and the donors were mostly white British, with more females.

Data came from immunoSEQ multiplex PCR; TCRdb stores just in-frame clones and leaves some out. The data show roughly 130,000 clones, with roughly 89% seen just once and around 6.9% held by the top ten. This CDR3 has 15 amino acids. V gave up 2 bases and J gave up 7 bases; unmatched junction bases: 6. CDR1 and CDR2 (germline): WNHNN, SYGVQD (reference sequence). In the case of this clone: Its antigen is unknown.

Material: peripheral blood, obtained 28 days after the second dose of the MenACWY control vaccine. This TCR derives from an adult who received the MenACWY meningococcal vaccine as a control. The chain employs TRBV10-1 and TRBJ2-1, with 9 bases matching TRBD2. The chain's CDR3 is CASSEIAGAWNEQFF. As DNA, the CDR3 is TGCGCCAGCAGTGAGATAGCGGGAGCCTGGAATGAGCAGTTCTTC.